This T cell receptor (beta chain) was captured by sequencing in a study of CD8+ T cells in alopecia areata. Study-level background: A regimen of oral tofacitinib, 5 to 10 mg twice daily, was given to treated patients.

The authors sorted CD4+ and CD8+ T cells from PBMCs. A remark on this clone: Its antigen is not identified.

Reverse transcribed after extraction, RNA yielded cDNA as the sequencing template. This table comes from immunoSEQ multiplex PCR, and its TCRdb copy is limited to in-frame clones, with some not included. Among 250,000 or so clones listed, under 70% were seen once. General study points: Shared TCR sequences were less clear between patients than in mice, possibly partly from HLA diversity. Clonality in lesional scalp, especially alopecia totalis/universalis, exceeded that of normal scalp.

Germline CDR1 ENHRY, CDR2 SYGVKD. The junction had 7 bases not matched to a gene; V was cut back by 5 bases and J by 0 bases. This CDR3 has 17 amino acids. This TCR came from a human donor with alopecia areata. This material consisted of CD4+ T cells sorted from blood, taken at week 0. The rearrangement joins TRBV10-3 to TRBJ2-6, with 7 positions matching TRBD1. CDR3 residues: CAISNDRVFSGANVLTF. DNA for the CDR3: TGTGCCATCAGTAATGACAGGGTTTTCTCTGGGGCCAACGTCCTGACTTTC.